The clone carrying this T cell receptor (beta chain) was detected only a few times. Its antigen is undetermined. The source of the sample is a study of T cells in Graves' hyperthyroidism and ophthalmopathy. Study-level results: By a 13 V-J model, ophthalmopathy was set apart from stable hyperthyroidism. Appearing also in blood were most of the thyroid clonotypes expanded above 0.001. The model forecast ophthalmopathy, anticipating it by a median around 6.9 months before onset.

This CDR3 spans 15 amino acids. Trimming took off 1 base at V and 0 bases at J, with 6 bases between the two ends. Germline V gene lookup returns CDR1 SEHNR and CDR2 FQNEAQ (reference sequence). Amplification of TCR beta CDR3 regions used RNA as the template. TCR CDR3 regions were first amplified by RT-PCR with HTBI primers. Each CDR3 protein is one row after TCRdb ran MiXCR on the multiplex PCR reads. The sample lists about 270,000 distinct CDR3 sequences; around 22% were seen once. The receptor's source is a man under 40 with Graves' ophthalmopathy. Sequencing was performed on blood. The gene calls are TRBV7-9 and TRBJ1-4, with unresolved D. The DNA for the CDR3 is TGTGCCAGCAGCTTAGTGGCAGCAACTAATGAAAAACTGTTTTTT. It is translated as CASSLVAATNEKLFF.